This T cell receptor beta chain was recorded in a study of T cell responses to AZD1222 COVID-19 vaccine. This table comes from immunoSEQ multiplex PCR, and its TCRdb copy is limited to in-frame clones, with some not included. The sample contains over 120,000 clones, about 90% of which appear only once. CDR3 length: 15 residues. Germline values: CDR1 SGHRS, CDR2 YFSETQ. V lost 0 bases and J 5 bases, leaving 14 bases between the germline ends. Findings and limits, study-wide: Unmutated variant regions are reportedly the target of nearly half of TCRs that are spike-specific. After two AZD1222 doses, spike-specific TCR breadth and depth rose versus day 0. Donors in the cohort were predominantly white British and more often female, and clonal diversity was possibly underestimated.

The table lists this clone with a count of one. Its specificity is unknown. Sequenced material: peripheral blood, taken on day 0 of AZD1222 vaccination. The chain employs TRBV5-1 and TRBJ1-2, with D tentatively TRBD1 (6 bases). The origin of this receptor is an adult in good health. The CDR3 is CASSLGTASKYGYTF. CDR3 nucleotides: TGCGCCAGCAGCTTGGGGACAGCTTCGAAGTATGGCTACACCTTC. The full variable domain, completed using reference TRBV5-1 and TRBJ1-2, is KAGVTQTPRYLIKTRGQQVTLSCSPISGHRSVSWYQQTPGQGLQFLFEYFSETQRNKGNFPGRFSGRQFSNSRSEMNVSTLELGDSALYLCASSLGTASKYGYTFGSGTRLTVV.